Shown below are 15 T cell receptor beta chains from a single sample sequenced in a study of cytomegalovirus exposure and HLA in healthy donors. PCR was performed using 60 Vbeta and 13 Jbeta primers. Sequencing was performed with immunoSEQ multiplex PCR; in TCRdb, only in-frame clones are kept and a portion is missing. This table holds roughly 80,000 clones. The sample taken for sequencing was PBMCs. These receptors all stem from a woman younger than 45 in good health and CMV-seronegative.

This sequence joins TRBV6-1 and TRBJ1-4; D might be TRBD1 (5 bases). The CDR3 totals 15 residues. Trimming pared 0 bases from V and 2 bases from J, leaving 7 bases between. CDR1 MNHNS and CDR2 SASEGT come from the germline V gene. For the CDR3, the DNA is TGTGCCAGCAGTGAAGCGGAGGGGACTAATGAAAAACTGTTTTTT. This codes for CASSEAEGTNEKLFF.

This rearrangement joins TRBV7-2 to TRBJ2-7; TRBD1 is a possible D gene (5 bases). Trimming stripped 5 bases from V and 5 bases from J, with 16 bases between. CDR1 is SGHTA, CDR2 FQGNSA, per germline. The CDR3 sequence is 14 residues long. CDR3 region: CASSRWGLENEQYF. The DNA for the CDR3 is TGTGCCAGCAGCCGCTGGGGCCTCGAAAACGAGCAGTACTTC.

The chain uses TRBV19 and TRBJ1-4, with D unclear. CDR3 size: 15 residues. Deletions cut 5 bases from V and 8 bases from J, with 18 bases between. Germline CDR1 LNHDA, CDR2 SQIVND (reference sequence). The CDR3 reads CASSPAPPMTEKLFF. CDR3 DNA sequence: TGTGCCAGTAGTCCAGCACCTCCGATGACAGAAAAACTGTTTTTT.

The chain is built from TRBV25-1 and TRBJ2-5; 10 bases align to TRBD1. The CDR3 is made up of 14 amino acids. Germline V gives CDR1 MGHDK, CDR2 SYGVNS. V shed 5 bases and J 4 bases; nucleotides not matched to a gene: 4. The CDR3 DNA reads TGTGCCAGCAGTACCGACAGGGGGCGAGAGACCCAGTACTTC. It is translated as CASSTDRGRETQYF.

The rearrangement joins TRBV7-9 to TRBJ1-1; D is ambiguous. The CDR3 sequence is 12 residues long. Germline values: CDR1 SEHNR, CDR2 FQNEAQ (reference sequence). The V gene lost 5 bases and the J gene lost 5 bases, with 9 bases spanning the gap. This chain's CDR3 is CASSLSGTEAFF. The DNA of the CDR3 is TGTGCCAGCAGCCTGAGCGGGACTGAAGCTTTCTTT.

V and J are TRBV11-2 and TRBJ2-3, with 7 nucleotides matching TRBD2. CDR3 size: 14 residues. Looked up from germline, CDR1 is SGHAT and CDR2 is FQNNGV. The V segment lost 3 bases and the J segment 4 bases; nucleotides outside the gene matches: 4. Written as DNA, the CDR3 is TGTGCCAGCAGCTTCCGGCTAGCGGCAGATACGCAGTATTTT. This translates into CASSFRLAADTQYF.

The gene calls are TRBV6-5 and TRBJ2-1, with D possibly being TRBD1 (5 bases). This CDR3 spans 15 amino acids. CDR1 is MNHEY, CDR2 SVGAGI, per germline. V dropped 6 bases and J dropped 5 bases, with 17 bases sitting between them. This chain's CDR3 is CASRPQGFTDNEQFF. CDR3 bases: TGTGCCAGCAGGCCTCAGGGCTTTACCGACAATGAGCAGTTCTTC.

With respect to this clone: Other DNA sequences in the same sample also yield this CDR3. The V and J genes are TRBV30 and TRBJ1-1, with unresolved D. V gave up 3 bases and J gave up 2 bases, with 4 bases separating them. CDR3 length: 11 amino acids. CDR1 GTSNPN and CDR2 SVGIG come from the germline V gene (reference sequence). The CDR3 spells CAWRSNTEAFF. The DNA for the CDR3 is TGTGCCTGGAGGTCAAACACTGAAGCTTTCTTT.

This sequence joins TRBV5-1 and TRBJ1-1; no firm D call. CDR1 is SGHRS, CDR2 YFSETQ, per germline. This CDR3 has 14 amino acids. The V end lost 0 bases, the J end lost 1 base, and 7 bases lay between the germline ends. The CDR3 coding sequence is TGCGCCAGCAGCTTGGGGCCTTGGAACACTGAAGCTTTCTTT. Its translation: CASSLGPWNTEAFF. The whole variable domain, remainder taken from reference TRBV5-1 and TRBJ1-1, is KAGVTQTPRYLIKTRGQQVTLSCSPISGHRSVSWYQQTPGQGLQFLFEYFSETQRNKGNFPGRFSGRQFSNSRSEMNVSTLELGDSALYLCASSLGPWNTEAFFGQGTRLTVV.

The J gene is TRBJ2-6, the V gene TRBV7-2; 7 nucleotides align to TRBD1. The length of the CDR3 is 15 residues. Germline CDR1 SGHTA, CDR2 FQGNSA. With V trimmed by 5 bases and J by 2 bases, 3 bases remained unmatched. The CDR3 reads CASSPGQAGANVLTF. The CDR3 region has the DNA TGTGCCAGCAGCCCCGGACAGGCTGGGGCCAACGTCCTGACTTTC.

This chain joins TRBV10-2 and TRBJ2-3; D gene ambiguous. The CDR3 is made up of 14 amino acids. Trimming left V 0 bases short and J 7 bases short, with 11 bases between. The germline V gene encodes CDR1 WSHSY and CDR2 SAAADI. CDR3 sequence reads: CASSESSQIHTQYF. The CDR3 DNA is TGCGCCAGCAGTGAGTCAAGTCAGATCCATACGCAGTATTTT.

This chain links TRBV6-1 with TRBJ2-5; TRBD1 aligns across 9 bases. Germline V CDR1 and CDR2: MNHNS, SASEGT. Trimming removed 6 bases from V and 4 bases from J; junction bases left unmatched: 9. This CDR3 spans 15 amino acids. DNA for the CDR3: TGTGCCAGCAGGCATCCGGGACAGGGTCTAGAGACCCAGTACTTC. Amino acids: CASRHPGQGLETQYF.

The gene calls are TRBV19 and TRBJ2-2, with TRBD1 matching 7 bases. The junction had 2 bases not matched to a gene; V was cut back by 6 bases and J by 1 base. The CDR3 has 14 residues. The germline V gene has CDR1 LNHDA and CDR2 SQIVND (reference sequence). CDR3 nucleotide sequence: TGTGCCAGTAGCCGACAGGGGAACACCGGGGAGCTGTTTTTT. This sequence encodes CASSRQGNTGELFF.

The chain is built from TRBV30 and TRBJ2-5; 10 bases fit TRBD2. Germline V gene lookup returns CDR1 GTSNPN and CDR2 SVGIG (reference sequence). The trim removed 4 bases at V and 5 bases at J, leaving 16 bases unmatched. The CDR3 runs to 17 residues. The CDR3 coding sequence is TGTGCCTGGACTCCAAGGGGGCTAGCGGGGGTGAGGGAGACCCAGTACTTC. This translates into CAWTPRGLAGVRETQYF. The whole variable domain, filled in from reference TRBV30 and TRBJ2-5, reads SQTIHQWPATLVQPVGSPLSLECTVEGTSNPNLYWYRQAAGRGLQLLFYSVGIGQISSEVPQNLSASRPQDRQFILSSKKLLLSDSGFYLCAWTPRGLAGVRETQYFGPGTRLLVL.

The CDR3 is CASSLGDRGRNTEAFF. In DNA form, the CDR3 reads TGCGCCAGCAGCTTGGGAGACAGGGGCCGGAACACTGAAGCTTTCTTT. V usage is TRBV5-1 and J usage is TRBJ1-1; 8 bases fit TRBD1. Germline lookup yields CDR1 SGHRS and CDR2 YFSETQ. CDR3 length: 16 amino acids. V shed 0 bases, J shed 1 base, and the junction held 5 bases outside the gene matches.